This is a list of T cell receptor beta chains from one sample in a study of cytomegalovirus exposure and HLA in healthy donors. Profiling relied on immunoSEQ multiplex PCR, and the TCRdb table lists in-frame clones only, not all of them. The table lists a few hundred thousand clones, around three quarters of them singletons. The sequenced sample consisted of PBMCs. Every receptor here comes from a middle-aged man in good health and CMV-seronegative. Each CDR3 is given with its conserved first and last residue. A D gene is named only where the DNA matches it firmly. Only part of the rows carry a size: once, few, many, or a class if the clone is expanded.

>few|TRBD2|TRBV10-2|TRBJ2-7
CARGLAESYEQYF
TGCGCCAGGGGACTAGCGGAGTCCTACGAGCAGTACTTC
>NA|NA|TRBV5-1|TRBJ2-7
CASSQGGYEQYF
TGCGCCAGCAGCCAAGGGGGATACGAGCAGTACTTC
>few|NA|TRBV7-2|TRBJ1-1
CASSLNRATEAFF
TGTGCCAGCAGCTTAAACAGGGCCACTGAAGCTTTCTTT
>NA|TRBD2|TRBV28|TRBJ2-1
CASSFASGTSGRYEQFF
TGTGCCAGCAGTTTTGCGTCGGGGACTAGCGGCCGATATGAGCAGTTCTTC
>NA|TRBD1|TRBV5-8|TRBJ2-2
CASTITGAGELFF
TGTGCCAGCACCATTACAGGGGCCGGGGAGCTGTTTTTT
>few|TRBD2|TRBV6-1|TRBJ2-7
CASTGLADFSYEQYF
TGTGCCAGCACCGGACTAGCAGACTTCTCCTACGAGCAGTACTTC
>NA|TRBD1|TRBV7-9|TRBJ2-7
CASSPTGTGSREQYF
TGTGCCAGCAGCCCGACGGGGACAGGGTCCCGCGAGCAGTACTTC
>NA|NA|TRBV7-2|TRBJ1-6
CANQRQANSPLHF
TGTGCCAACCAAAGACAGGCTAATTCACCCCTCCACTTT
>NA|TRBD2|TRBV7-7|TRBJ2-1
CASSLTLSGGPGNEQFF
TGTGCCAGCAGCTTGACCCTTAGCGGGGGGCCGGGGAATGAGCAGTTCTTC
>once|TRBD1|TRBV29-1|TRBJ2-1
CSVGTGGANEQFF
TGCAGCGTTGGGACAGGAGGTGCCAATGAGCAGTTCTTC
>NA|NA|TRBV5-1|TRBJ2-5
CASSLEHGGETQYF
TGCGCCAGCAGCTTGGAACATGGAGGGGAGACCCAGTACTTC
>NA|TRBD2|TRBV18|TRBJ2-4
CASSLLPGLAGRAKNIQYF
TGTGCCAGCTCACTGCTCCCGGGACTAGCGGGAAGGGCCAAAAACATTCAGTACTTC
>NA|NA|TRBV4-2|TRBJ1-2
CASSQDRSRVLGYTF
TGTGCCAGCAGCCAAGATCGGTCCAGGGTTCTTGGCTACACCTTC
>NA|TRBD1|TRBV10-3|TRBJ1-4
CAISNTDRPEKLFF
TGTGCCATCAGTAACACGGACAGGCCTGAAAAACTGTTTTTT
>NA|TRBD2|TRBV9|TRBJ2-1
CASSVGRGGLVANEQFF
TGTGCCAGCAGCGTAGGGAGGGGGGGACTAGTGGCCAATGAGCAGTTCTTC
>NA|TRBD2|TRBV9|TRBJ2-3
CASSPRWLGGSGDTQYF
TGTGCCAGCAGCCCCCGGTGGTTGGGCGGGAGTGGGGATACGCAGTATTTT
>NA|NA|TRBV7-2|TRBJ2-7
CASSLEWGRIPYEQYF
TGTGCCAGCAGCTTAGAATGGGGGCGCATACCCTACGAGCAGTACTTC
>NA|TRBD1|TRBV25-1|TRBJ1-5
CASSDNDRGDQPQHF
TGTGCCAGCAGTGATAATGACAGGGGTGACCAGCCCCAGCATTTT
>NA|TRBD2|TRBV6-1|TRBJ2-1
CASSETLAGVLYNEQFF
TGTGCCAGCAGTGAAACCTTAGCGGGAGTGCTGTACAATGAGCAGTTCTTC
>NA|TRBD2|TRBV27|TRBJ2-3
CASSSPRSGGGTDTQYF
TGTGCCAGCAGTTCCCCTAGAAGCGGGGGGGGCACAGATACGCAGTATTTT
>NA|TRBD1|TRBV9|TRBJ2-7
CASSVAGTGFRYEQYF
TGTGCCAGCAGCGTAGCTGGGACAGGGTTTCGATACGAGCAGTACTTC
>NA|NA|TRBV5-1|TRBJ2-2
CASSFSGSVTGELFF
TGCGCCAGCAGCTTCTCGGGGTCGGTCACCGGGGAGCTGTTTTTT
>NA|NA|TRBV5-4|TRBJ1-2
CASTVANYGYTF
TGTGCCAGCACAGTGGCTAACTATGGCTACACCTTC
>NA|TRBD1|TRBV2|TRBJ2-7
CASRPGQGSYEQYF
TGTGCCAGCAGACCGGGACAGGGCTCCTACGAGCAGTACTTC
>NA|NA|TRBV4-2|TRBJ1-4
CASSQENWSGKLFF
TGTGCCAGCAGCCAAGAAAATTGGAGTGGAAAACTGTTTTTT
>NA|NA|TRBV19|TRBJ2-2
CASSPGTKNTGELFF
TGTGCCAGTAGCCCCGGGACAAAGAACACCGGGGAGCTGTTTTTT
>once|NA|TRBV14|TRBJ2-7
CASSQDRIGGSPYEQYF
TGTGCCAGCAGCCAAGATCGTATAGGGGGAAGTCCCTACGAGCAGTACTTC
>few|NA|TRBV7-6|TRBJ1-1
CASSLGVGTEAFF
TGTGCCAGCAGCTTAGGGGTCGGGACTGAAGCTTTCTTT
>NA|TRBD2|TRBV7-3|TRBJ2-3
CASSLLAGGTDTQYF
TGTGCCAGCAGCTTACTAGCGGGGGGAACAGATACGCAGTATTTT
>NA|TRBD2|TRBV27|TRBJ2-1
CASSQLAGLYNEQFF
TGTGCCAGCAGTCAACTAGCGGGGCTTTACAATGAGCAGTTCTTC
>few|NA|TRBV7-9|TRBJ1-1
CASSAGRVAEAFF
TGTGCCAGCAGCGCAGGCAGGGTTGCTGAAGCTTTCTTT
>NA|NA|TRBV29-1|TRBJ2-1
CSARAPSYNEQFF
TGCAGCGCCAGGGCGCCCTCCTACAATGAGCAGTTCTTC
>NA|NA|TRBV6-1|TRBJ1-1
CASSEASPWALNTEAFF
TGTGCCAGCAGTGAAGCGTCCCCGTGGGCCTTGAACACTGAAGCTTTCTTT
>NA|TRBD2|TRBV4-1|TRBJ2-5
CASSQPVPGLAGYETQYF
TGCGCCAGCAGCCAACCCGTCCCGGGACTAGCGGGTTATGAGACCCAGTACTTC
>NA|NA|TRBV6-5|TRBJ1-5
CASSPSGGVRQPQHF
TGTGCCAGCAGTCCCTCCGGGGGGGTAAGGCAGCCCCAGCATTTT
>NA|TRBD2|TRBV9|TRBJ2-2
CASSLFSSGSTGELFF
TGTGCCAGCAGCCTCTTCAGTAGCGGGAGTACCGGGGAGCTGTTTTTT
>once|NA|TRBV14|TRBJ2-7
CASSQKKQGGDEQYF
TGTGCCAGCAGCCAAAAGAAACAAGGAGGGGACGAGCAGTACTTC
>few|TRBD1|TRBV7-9|TRBJ2-5
CSSSSSRDRGGETQYF
TGTTCCAGCAGCTCATCCCGGGACAGGGGAGGTGAGACCCAGTACTTC
>NA|NA|TRBV2|TRBJ1-2
CASSGNSFNYGYTF
TGTGCCAGCAGTGGCAACAGCTTTAACTATGGCTACACCTTC
>few|NA|TRBV5-1|TRBJ2-7
CASTFGPYISETYEQYF
TGCGCCAGCACCTTTGGGCCCTACATATCGGAAACCTACGAGCAGTACTTC
>NA|NA|TRBV5-4|TRBJ2-5
CASSLSPSPGETQYF
TGTGCCAGCAGCTTGAGTCCCTCACCCGGAGAGACCCAGTACTTC
>NA|NA|TRBV29-1|TRBJ2-1
CSVEVVNEQFF
TGCAGCGTTGAAGTAGTGAATGAGCAGTTCTTC
>few|TRBD1|TRBV6-1|TRBJ1-1
CASSSYRGTEAFF
TGTGCCAGCAGTTCCTACAGGGGGACTGAAGCTTTCTTT
>NA|NA|TRBV7-8|TRBJ2-5
CASSLGVGPGETQYF
TGTGCCAGCAGCTTAGGGGTGGGCCCGGGGGAGACCCAGTACTTC
>NA|TRBD1|TRBV7-2|TRBJ1-1
CASSLTQGAPTEAFF
TGTGCCAGCAGCTTAACTCAGGGGGCGCCCACTGAAGCTTTCTTT
>NA|NA|TRBV6-1|TRBJ1-2
CASSELRAGGYTF
TGTGCCAGCAGTGAACTACGAGCGGGAGGCTACACCTTC
>NA|TRBD1|TRBV7-9|TRBJ2-2
CASPGQGDTGELFF
TGTGCCAGCCCCGGACAGGGGGACACCGGGGAGCTGTTTTTT
>NA|NA|TRBV4-1|TRBJ1-4
CASSRKGASGEKLFF
TGCGCCAGCAGCCGCAAGGGCGCATCGGGGGAAAAACTGTTTTTT